The clone carrying this TCR beta chain showed up many times. These data belong to a study of regulatory T cells in long-lasting Graves disease. The sample's time point: persistent/refractory GD, antithyroid drugs over 5 years with positive TRAb. Generation of the TCR library employed RNA extracted from PBMCs. Graves' disease diagnoses followed American Thyroid Association guidelines. Assembly of TCR beta libraries relied on iRepertoire HTBI primers together with Arm-PCR of CDR3 regions. TCRdb reanalysed the multiplex PCR reads using MiXCR and keeps one entry per CDR3 protein. The data show under 450,000 distinct CDR3 sequences, 23% seen once. The CDR3 runs 14 residues. Looked up from germline, CDR1 is MDHEN and CDR2 is SYDVKM. Trimming took 4 bases from V and 0 from J, leaving 10 bases between them.

The sequence was collected from a woman aged 40 to 50 with Graves disease. The material sequenced was peripheral blood mononuclear cells (PBMCs), taken when the disease was refractory, from a patient treated with antithyroid drugs. V gene TRBV28 combines with J gene TRBJ2-7; D possibly corresponds to TRBD2 (6 bases). The CDR3 sequence is CASSSAGLSYEQYF. The DNA for the CDR3 is TGTGCCAGCAGTTCCGCGGGACTCTCCTACGAGCAGTACTTC.